The clone carrying this T cell receptor beta chain has a handful of counts. Its antigen is not known. The sample belongs to a study of cytomegalovirus exposure and HLA in healthy donors. From germline, CDR1 is SNHLY and CDR2 FYNNEI. The CDR3 totals 15 residues. The trim removed 5 bases at V and 6 bases at J, leaving 8 bases unmatched. Vbeta (60) and Jbeta (13) primers were used in the PCR. Libraries were prepared by immunoSEQ multiplex PCR; TCRdb keeps only in-frame clonotypes and omits some of them. Of some 99,000 clones listed, roughly two thirds were seen once; the top ten hold 1.2%. Study outcomes and limitations: Information on immune exposure was restricted to one variable (CMV serostatus). 87-base-pair reads could not separate some V segments, including TRBV6-2 and TRBV6-3. Later genetic work tied a missense DCLRE1C variant to beta-chain V and J trimming.

This clonotype was obtained from a female donor in good health and CMV-seronegative. Sequenced input: PBMCs. The J gene is TRBJ1-5, the V gene TRBV2; 9 bases agree with TRBD1. For the CDR3, the DNA is TGTGCCAGCAGTTCCTTGACAGGGGGGACTCAGCCCCAGCATTTT. Protein: CASSSLTGGTQPQHF.